These T cell receptor beta chains were read from a single sample in a study of response to subunit inactivated influenza vaccine. TCRdb analysed the RT-PCR reads with MiXCR anew, one entry per CDR3 protein. This table has around 530,000 distinct CDR3 sequences, approximately 10% appearing once. This sample comprised PBMCs from blood, obtained on the day of vaccination. The receptors were sampled from a man over 45 who received an inactivated influenza vaccine. The CDR3 runs from the conserved cysteine through the conserved F or W. A D gene is named only where the DNA matches it firmly. Only some rows state a clone size, as once, few, many or a class for expanded clones.

j_call | v_call | d_call | clone_size | cdr3_nt | cdr3_aa
TRBJ2-7 | TRBV20-1 | TRBD2 | . | TGCAGTGCTAGAGATCCTAGCGGCGGATACGAGCAGTACTTC | CSARDPSGGYEQYF
TRBJ2-1 | TRBV27 | TRBD2 | . | TGTGCCAGCAGCCTTAGCGGGAGCACCTACAATGAGCACTTCTTC | CASSLSGSTYNEHFF
TRBJ2-3 | TRBV12-3/TRBV12-4 | TRBD2 | many | TGTGCCAGCAGTTTATCCAGCGGGAGTTTAAATACGCAGTATTTT | CASSLSSGSLNTQYF
TRBJ2-1 | TRBV15 | . | few | TGTGCCACCAGCAGACAGGCAGAGCCCCGCAATGAGCAGTTCTTC | CATSRQAEPRNEQFF
TRBJ1-2 | TRBV10-3 | . | many | TGTGCCATCAGTGAGTCGATACGCTACACCTTC | CAISESIRYTF
TRBJ2-1 | TRBV18 | TRBD2 | few | TGTGCCAGCTCACCAATTAGCGGGGGGGCGAATGAGCAGTTCTTC | CASSPISGGANEQFF
TRBJ2-1 | TRBV29-1 | TRBD2 | . | TGCAGCGTTGACAGGACTAGCGGCAATGAGCAGTTCTTC | CSVDRTSGNEQFF
TRBJ2-3 | TRBV9 | . | . | TGTGCCAGCAGCGTCATAGGGGAGCCAGATACGCAGTATTTT | CASSVIGEPDTQYF
TRBJ2-1 | TRBV14 | TRBD2 | few | TGTGCCAGCAGCAAAGAGCGGGGGGTACCATACTTCTTCCTCAATGAGCAGTTCTTC | CASSKERGVPYFFLNEQFF
TRBJ1-3 | TRBV3-1 | . | few | TGTGCCAGCAGCCAAGACGGGGGACATCCGCGCCCGAGTTTT | CASSQDGGHPRPSF
TRBJ1-1 | TRBV5-1 | . | . | TGCGCCAGCAGCATGGGACATCTGAACACTGAAGCTTTCTTT | CASSMGHLNTEAFF
TRBJ2-7 | TRBV2 | TRBD2 | few | TGTGCCAGCGAGGCGGGAGCCCTCTCCTACGAGCAGTACTTC | CASEAGALSYEQYF
TRBJ2-3 | TRBV6-5 | . | few | TGTGCCAGCAGTTACTCAGTTCTGTCCCTCCACACAGATACGCAGTATTTT | CASSYSVLSLHTDTQYF
TRBJ1-5 | TRBV12-3/TRBV12-4 | . | many | TGTGCCAGCAGTTTAGGCCGAAGTTATCAGCCCCAGCATTTT | CASSLGRSYQPQHF
TRBJ2-3 | TRBV20-1 | . | few | TGCAGTGCTAGTCGGGGGAAAGATACGCAGTATTTT | CSASRGKDTQYF
TRBJ1-5 | TRBV20-1 | . | . | TGCAGTGCCCGACCTATGAGAGGGGCGCTCAATCAGCCCCAGCATTTT | CSARPMRGALNQPQHF
TRBJ2-7 | TRBV28 | . | . | TGTGCCAGCGCAGGGATGTACGAGCAGTACTTC | CASAGMYEQYF
TRBJ1-6 | TRBV25-1 | . | . | TGTGCCAGCAGTGCCGGGATTTCCCCGAATTCACCCCTCCACTTT | CASSAGISPNSPLHF
TRBJ2-7 | TRBV20-1 | . | . | TGCAGTGCTAGGGACAGTAGTCCCTACGAGCAGTACTTC | CSARDSSPYEQYF
TRBJ2-3 | TRBV6-5 | TRBD2 | few | TGTGCCAGCAGTTCTCTCGCGGGGGGGAGCACAGATACGCAGTATTTT | CASSSLAGGSTDTQYF
TRBJ2-1 | TRBV12-3/TRBV12-4 | . | many | TGTGCCAGCAGCCCTCGTAATGAGCAGTTCTTC | CASSPRNEQFF
TRBJ2-7 | TRBV10-3 | . | few | TGTGCCATCAGTGAGTCGATGGGCAGGAGCCCCTACGAGCAGTACTTC | CAISESMGRSPYEQYF
TRBJ2-7 | TRBV6-2/TRBV6-3 | . | . | TGTGCCAGCAGCTATTATGGGGCCTCAACCTACGAGCAGTACTTC | CASSYYGASTYEQYF
TRBJ1-1 | TRBV7-9 | . | . | TGTGCCAGCAGCCCGAGTCTGGCGTTCACTGAAGCTTTCTTT | CASSPSLAFTEAFF
TRBJ1-2 | TRBV9 | TRBD1 | few | TGTGCCAGCAGTAGACAGGGACTGAACTATGGCTACACCTTC | CASSRQGLNYGYTF
TRBJ1-5 | TRBV2 | TRBD1 | many | TGTGCCAGCAGTGTTGGACAGGGGGCTCAGCCCCAGCATTTT | CASSVGQGAQPQHF